This TCR beta chain was retrieved from a study of blood T cells in healthy people across ages. Total RNA amounts of at least 5 micrograms were extracted per sample. Alongside a J-beta primer mix, a sample-barcoded 5' primer served in a second PCR lasting about 7 to 11 cycles. TCRdb reprocessed the 5' RACE reads with MiXCR, giving one entry per CDR3 protein. The sample lists approximately 1,700,000 distinct CDR3 sequences, roughly two fifths occurring once. Sequenced sample: blood. This clonotype was sampled from a human donor in good health.

CDR3 coding DNA: TGTGCCAGCAGTCTGCCCCGACAGGGTCCTCGCTACGAGCAGTACTTC. Translating it yields CASSLPRQGPRYEQYF. The V call is TRBV28, the J call TRBJ2-7; 7 positions agree with TRBD1. Trimming took 5 bases from V and 3 from J; bases not matched to a gene: 13. This CDR3 spans 16 amino acids. Germline V gene data show CDR1 as MDHEN and CDR2 as SYDVKM.